This T cell receptor (beta chain) was obtained from a study of beta chain features in type 1 diabetes. Study-wide results and caveats: Fewer insertions but more deletions were seen at VDJ junctions in type 1 diabetes patients. Moderate yet significant TCRB CDR3 shortening was seen in Type 1 diabetes patients in all four CD4+ subsets.

The authors reverse transcribed all of the isolated RNA, so sequencing captured expressed TCRB transcripts. The repertoire was sequenced with immunoSEQ multiplex PCR; TCRdb's copy has only in-frame clones and lacks some. Seen here are about 650,000 clones, roughly 12% observed once, and the top ten hold roughly 0.12%. Germline V gene lookup returns CDR1 SEHNR and CDR2 FQNEAQ (reference sequence). The V gene lost 8 bases and the J gene lost 1 base, with 10 bases spanning the gap. This CDR3 spans 13 amino acids. Averaging around 110 mL, one heparinised blood draw came from each individual donor. For this clone: The target antigen is unknown.

Sequencing used naive CD4+ T cells from blood. The sequence was collected from a man aged 25 to 45 with type 1 diabetes. The genes are TRBV7-9 and TRBJ2-3; D remains ambiguous. The CDR3 DNA reads as TGTGCCAGCCCAACAGAGGGCACAGATACGCAGTATTTT. Translating gives CASPTEGTDTQYF.